Detailed here is one T cell receptor beta chain. The antigen is undetermined. TCRB libraries came from RNA via three nested multiplex PCR rounds. TCRB cDNA was made from around 450 ng total RNA. TCRdb recomputed calls from the multiplex PCR reads with MiXCR, one row per CDR3 protein. The table records 13,000 or so distinct CDR3 sequences, roughly 70% of them present only once. This sample is drawn from a study of tumor-infiltrating lymphocytes in glioblastoma multiforme. Germline values: CDR1 SGHAT, CDR2 FQNNGV. CDR3 length: 21 residues. Trimming took 0 bases from V and 0 from J; bases not matched to a gene: 14. The study's findings and limits: The TCR and somatic mutation analysis included just one glioblastoma patient. RNA-based TCR sequencing may distort clone frequencies, since cells carry unequal TCR transcript numbers. No surface-marker sorting into functional T cell subtypes was done.

This chain joins TRBV11-2 and TRBJ2-3; 11 bases line up with TRBD1. This TCR was sampled from a male donor with glioblastoma. Sample: brain tumor tissue. The CDR3 region is CASSLDRTGGQPNLSTDTQYF. Here the CDR3 DNA reads TGTGCCAGCAGCTTAGATCGGACAGGGGGCCAACCCAACCTAAGCACAGATACGCAGTATTTT.